This T cell receptor (beta chain) appears in the sequencing data of a study of regulatory T cells in long-lasting Graves disease. Study-wide results and limits: Accuracy could have been hurt by small sample size.

Libraries of TCR beta came from iRepertoire HTBI primers plus Arm-PCR of CDR3 regions. TCRdb processed the multiplex PCR reads anew with MiXCR; each CDR3 protein has one entry. This sample carries some 350,000 distinct CDR3 sequences, under 20% of them seen once, and the ten largest clones take 20%. The time point: newly diagnosed GD, antithyroid drugs for less than 3 months. TCR sequences were obtained from RNA taken from PBMCs. V trimming: 4 bases; J trimming: 6 bases; junction bases outside the gene matches: 18. Per germline, CDR1 LGHDT and CDR2 YNNKEL (reference sequence). The CDR3 extends over 18 amino acids. This clonotype came up many times. Its antigen remains unidentified. These sequences were also reported in another study, on T cells in Graves' hyperthyroidism and ophthalmopathy.

This clonotype was obtained from a woman aged 18-35 years with Graves disease. The sample in question was peripheral blood mononuclear cells (PBMCs), obtained at new diagnosis, from a patient treated with antithyroid drugs. The rearrangement joins TRBV3-1 to TRBJ2-7, with TRBD2 matching 10 bases. The CDR3 protein is CASSLHVLGLAINGEQYF. The CDR3 region has the DNA TGTGCCAGCAGCCTTCATGTATTGGGACTAGCGATAAACGGCGAGCAGTACTTC.